The T cell receptor beta chain described here comes from a study of graft-versus-host responses after intestinal transplantation. About the research overall: Recipients received multivisceral, liver-intestinal, or isolated intestinal transplants. Following induction with anti-thymocyte globulin, all recipients were given tacrolimus and steroids for about 3 years. Overall study findings and caveats: GvH clonotypes were identified within recipient marrow, with a subset emerging first in ileum or blood. Graft-versus-host to host-versus-graft clonal ratios in allografts were high in patients with graft-donor T cell macrochimerism.

Comment on this clone: Its antigen is unknown.

Clones were sequenced by immunoSEQ multiplex PCR, and TCRdb holds only the in-frame ones, with some missing. The sample shows some 45,000 clones, about 94% of them seen only once. The CDR3 extends over 16 amino acids. V dropped 5 bases and J dropped 5 bases, with 21 bases sitting between them. The germline gives CDR1 LNHDA, CDR2 SQIVND (reference sequence). The rearrangement uses TRBV19 and TRBJ2-5; tentatively, D is TRBD1 (6 bases). The clonotype was recovered from a human patient who received an intestinal transplant, so some T cells may come from the graft donor. This sample comprised PBMCs, obtained approximately 360 days after intestinal transplant. CDR3 loop: CASSEPSGTGQETQYF. CDR3 bases: TGTGCCAGTAGTGAGCCCAGCGGAACAGGGCAGGAGACCCAGTACTTC. The variable domain in full, completed from reference TRBV19 and TRBJ2-5, reads DGGITQSPKYLFRKEGQNVTLSCEQNLNHDAMYWYRQDPGQGLRLIYYSQIVNDFQKGDIAEGYSVSREKKESFPLTVTSAQKNPTAFYLCASSEPSGTGQETQYFGPGTRLLVL.